This T cell receptor (beta chain) originates from a study of cytomegalovirus exposure and HLA in healthy donors. Study-wide context: Of roughly 400 genotyped donors, 80% to 85% grouped in the Caucasian-associated ancestry cluster.

The PCR ran on 60 Vbeta and 13 Jbeta primers. Here immunoSEQ multiplex PCR was the method, and the copy in TCRdb shows in-frame clones only, minus some. The data show around 150,000 clones, with about 80% seen just once and about 1.6% held by the top ten. To note about this clone: The antigen is unknown.

Study-level findings and limits: Earlier findings revealed that most TCR beta V segments proved productive either about 87% or about 30% of the time. Researchers counted roughly 160 TCR beta chains as cytomegalovirus-associated. Relative to equally common others, HLA-associated TCR beta chains showed greater clonal expansion in a later analysis.

Sequenced sample: PBMCs. The origin of this receptor is a girl under 18 in good health and CMV-seropositive.

The CDR3, as DNA: TGTGCCAGCAGTTTGCAGGGGGTCCTAGGCGAAAAACTGTTTTTT. This encodes CASSLQGVLGEKLFF. This chain joins TRBV28 and TRBJ1-4, with 7 nucleotides matching TRBD1. Germline V gene lookup returns CDR1 MDHEN and CDR2 SYDVKM. V lost 3 bases, J lost 8 bases, and 9 bases stayed unmatched. The CDR3 runs 15 residues.